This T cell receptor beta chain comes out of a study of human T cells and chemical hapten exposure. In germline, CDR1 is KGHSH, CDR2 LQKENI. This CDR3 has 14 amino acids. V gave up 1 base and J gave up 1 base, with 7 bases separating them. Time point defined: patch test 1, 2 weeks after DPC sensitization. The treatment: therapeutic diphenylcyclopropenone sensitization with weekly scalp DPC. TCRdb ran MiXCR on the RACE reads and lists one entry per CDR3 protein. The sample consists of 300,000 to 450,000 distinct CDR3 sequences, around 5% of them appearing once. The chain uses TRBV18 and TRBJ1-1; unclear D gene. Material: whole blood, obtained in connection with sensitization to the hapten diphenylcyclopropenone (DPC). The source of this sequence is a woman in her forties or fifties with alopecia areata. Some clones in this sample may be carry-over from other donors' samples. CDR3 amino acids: CASSPRTSNTEAFF. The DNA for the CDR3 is TGTGCCAGCTCACCACGGACCTCGAACACTGAAGCTTTCTTT.